This T cell receptor beta chain is drawn from a study of T cells after yellow fever vaccination. Study conclusions and caveats: Sorted repertoires could include abundant contaminating clonotypes from bulk cells. Reappearance after the booster was observed for most primary-vaccination clones (roughly 97% CD4, almost 90% CD8).

By 5'RACE template switching, TCR cDNA was produced, with a universal primer site and UMIs added in the process. TCRdb reprocessed the 5' RACE reads with MiXCR, giving one entry per CDR3 protein. There are about 210,000 distinct CDR3 sequences in the sample; roughly 3.3% occur only once, and approximately 3% lies in the top ten. Comments on this clonotype: Its antigen remains unidentified.

CDR1 is SGHRS, CDR2 YFSETQ, per germline. The CDR3 runs to 15 residues. J gave up 0 bases and V 2 bases, and 1 base lay outside the gene matches. The sample here was CD4+ T cells sorted from PBMCs, taken 10 days after the yellow fever booster vaccination. The chain joins TRBV5-1 to TRBJ2-1, with 8 bases fitting TRBD1. This clonotype was sampled from a young man who received the YFV17D yellow fever vaccine. The CDR3 region has the DNA TGCGCCAGCAGCTTACAGGGGGACTCCTACAATGAGCAGTTCTTC. It codes for CASSLQGDSYNEQFF.